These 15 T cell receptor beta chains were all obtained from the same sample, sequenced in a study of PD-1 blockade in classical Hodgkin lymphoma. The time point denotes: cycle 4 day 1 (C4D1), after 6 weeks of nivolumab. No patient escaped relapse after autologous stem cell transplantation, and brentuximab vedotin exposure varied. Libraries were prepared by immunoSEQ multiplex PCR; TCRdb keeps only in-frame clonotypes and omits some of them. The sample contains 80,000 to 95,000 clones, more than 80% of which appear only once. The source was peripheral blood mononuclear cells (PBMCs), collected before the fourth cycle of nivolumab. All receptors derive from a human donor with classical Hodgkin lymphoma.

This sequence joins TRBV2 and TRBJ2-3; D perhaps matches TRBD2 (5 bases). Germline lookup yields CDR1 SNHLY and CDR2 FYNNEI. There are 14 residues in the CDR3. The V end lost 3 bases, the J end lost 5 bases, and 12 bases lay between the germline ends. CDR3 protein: CASSELAKEDTQYF. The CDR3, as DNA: TGTGCCAGCAGTGAGTTAGCGAAGGAAGATACGCAGTATTTT.

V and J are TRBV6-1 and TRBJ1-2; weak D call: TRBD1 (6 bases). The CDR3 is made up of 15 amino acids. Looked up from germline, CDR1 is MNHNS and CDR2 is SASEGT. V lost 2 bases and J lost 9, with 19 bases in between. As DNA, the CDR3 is TGTGCCAGCAGTGAACGGACGGACGGAGGGGGAAGCTACACCTTC. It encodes CASSERTDGGGSYTF.

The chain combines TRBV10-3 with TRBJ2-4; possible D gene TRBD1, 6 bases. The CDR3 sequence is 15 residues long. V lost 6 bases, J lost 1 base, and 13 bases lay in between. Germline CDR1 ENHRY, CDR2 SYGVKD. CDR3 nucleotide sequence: TGTGCCATCAGAGATGGGACATCGGCCAAAAACATTCAGTACTTC. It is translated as CAIRDGTSAKNIQYF.

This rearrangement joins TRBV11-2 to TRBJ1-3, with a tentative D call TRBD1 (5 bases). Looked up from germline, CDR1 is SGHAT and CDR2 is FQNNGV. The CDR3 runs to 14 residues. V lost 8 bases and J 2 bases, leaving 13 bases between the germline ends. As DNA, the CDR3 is TGTGCCAGCGGGGGAGGCCCCGCTGGAAACACCATATATTTT. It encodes CASGGGPAGNTIYF. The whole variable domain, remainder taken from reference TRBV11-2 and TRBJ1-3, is EAGVAQSPRYKIIEKRQSVAFWCNPISGHATLYWYQQILGQGPKLLIQFQNNGVVDDSQLPKDRFSAERLKGVDSTLKIQPAKLEDSAVYLCASGGGPAGNTIYFGEGSWLTVV.

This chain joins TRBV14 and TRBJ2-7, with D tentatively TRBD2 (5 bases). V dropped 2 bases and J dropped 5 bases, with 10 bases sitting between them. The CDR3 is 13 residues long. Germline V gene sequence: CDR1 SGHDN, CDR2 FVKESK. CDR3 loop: CASSQSGVHEQYF. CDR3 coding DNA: TGTGCCAGCAGCCAATCCGGGGTCCACGAGCAGTACTTC.

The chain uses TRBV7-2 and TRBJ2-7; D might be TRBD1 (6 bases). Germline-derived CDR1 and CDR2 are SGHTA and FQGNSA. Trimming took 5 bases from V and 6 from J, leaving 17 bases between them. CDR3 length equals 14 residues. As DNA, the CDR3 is TGTGCCAGCAGCACCCAGGGGACCGTGGCCGAGCAGTACTTC. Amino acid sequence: CASSTQGTVAEQYF.

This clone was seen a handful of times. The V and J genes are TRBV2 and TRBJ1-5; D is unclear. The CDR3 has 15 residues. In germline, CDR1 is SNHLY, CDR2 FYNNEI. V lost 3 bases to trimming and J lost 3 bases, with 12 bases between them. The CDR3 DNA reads TGTGCCAGCAGTGAGGAGGGAACCTACAATCAGCCCCAGCATTTT. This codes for CASSEEGTYNQPQHF.

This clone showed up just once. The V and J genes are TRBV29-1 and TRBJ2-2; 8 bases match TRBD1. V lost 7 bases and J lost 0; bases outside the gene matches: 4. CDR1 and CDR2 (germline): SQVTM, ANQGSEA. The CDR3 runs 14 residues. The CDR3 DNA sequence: TGCAGCGGGGGGACAGGTGCGAACACCGGGGAGCTGTTTTTT. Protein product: CSGGTGANTGELFF.

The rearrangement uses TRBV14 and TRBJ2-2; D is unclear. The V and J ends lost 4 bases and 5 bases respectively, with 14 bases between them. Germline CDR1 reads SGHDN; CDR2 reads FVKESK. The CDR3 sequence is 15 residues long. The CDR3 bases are TGTGCCAGCAGCCGCTGGACGAGAGGTACCGGGGAGCTGTTTTTT. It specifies CASSRWTRGTGELFF.

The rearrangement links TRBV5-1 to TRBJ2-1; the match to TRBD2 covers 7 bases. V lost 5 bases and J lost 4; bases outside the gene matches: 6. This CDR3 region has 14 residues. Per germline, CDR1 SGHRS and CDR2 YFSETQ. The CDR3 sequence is CASRWDGGYNEQFF. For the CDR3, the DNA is TGCGCCAGCAGATGGGACGGGGGGTACAATGAGCAGTTCTTC.

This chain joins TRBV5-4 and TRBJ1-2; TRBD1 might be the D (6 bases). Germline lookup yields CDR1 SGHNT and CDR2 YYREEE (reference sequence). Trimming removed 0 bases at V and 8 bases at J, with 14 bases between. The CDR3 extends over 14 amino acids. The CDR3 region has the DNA TGTGCCAGCAGCTTGGACAGGGTCTTGAGGGGCTACACCTTC. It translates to CASSLDRVLRGYTF.

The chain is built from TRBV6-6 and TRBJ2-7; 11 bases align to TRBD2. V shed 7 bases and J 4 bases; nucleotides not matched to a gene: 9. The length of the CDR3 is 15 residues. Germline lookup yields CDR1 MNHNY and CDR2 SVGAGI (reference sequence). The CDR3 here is CASKLTSGRLYEQYF. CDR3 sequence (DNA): TGTGCCAGCAAACTAACTAGCGGGAGACTTTACGAGCAGTACTTC.

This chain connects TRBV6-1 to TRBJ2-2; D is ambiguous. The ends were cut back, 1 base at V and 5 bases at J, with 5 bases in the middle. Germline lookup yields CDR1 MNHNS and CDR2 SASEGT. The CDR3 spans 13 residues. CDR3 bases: TGTGCCAGCAGTGAAGTGTGGACCGGGGAGCTGTTTTTT. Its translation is CASSEVWTGELFF.

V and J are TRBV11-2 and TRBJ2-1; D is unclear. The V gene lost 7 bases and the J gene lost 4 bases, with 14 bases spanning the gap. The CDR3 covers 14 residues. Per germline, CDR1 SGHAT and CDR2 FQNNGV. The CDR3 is CASNSATRYNEQFF. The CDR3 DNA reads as TGTGCCAGCAACAGCGCGACCCGATACAATGAGCAGTTCTTC.

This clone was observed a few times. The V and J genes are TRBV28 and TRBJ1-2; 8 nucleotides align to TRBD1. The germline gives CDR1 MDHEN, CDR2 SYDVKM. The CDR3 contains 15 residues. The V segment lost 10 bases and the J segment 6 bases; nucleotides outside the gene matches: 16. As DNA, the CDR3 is TGTGCCACCAACAGTCCGGGACAGGCGGAAGATGGCTACACCTTC. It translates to CATNSPGQAEDGYTF.